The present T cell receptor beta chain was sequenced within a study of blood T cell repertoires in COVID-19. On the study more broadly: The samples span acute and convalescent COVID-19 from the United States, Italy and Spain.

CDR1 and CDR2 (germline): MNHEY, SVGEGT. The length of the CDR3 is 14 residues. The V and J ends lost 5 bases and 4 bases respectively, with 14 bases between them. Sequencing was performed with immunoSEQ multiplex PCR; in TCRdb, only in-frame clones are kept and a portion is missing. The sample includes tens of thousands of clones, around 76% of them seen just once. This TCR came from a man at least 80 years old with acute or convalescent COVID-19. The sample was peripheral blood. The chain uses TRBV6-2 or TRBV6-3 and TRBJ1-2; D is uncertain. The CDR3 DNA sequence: TGTGCCAGCAGTCTCAAGCGGGAAGCCTATGGCTACACCTTC. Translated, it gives CASSLKREAYGYTF.